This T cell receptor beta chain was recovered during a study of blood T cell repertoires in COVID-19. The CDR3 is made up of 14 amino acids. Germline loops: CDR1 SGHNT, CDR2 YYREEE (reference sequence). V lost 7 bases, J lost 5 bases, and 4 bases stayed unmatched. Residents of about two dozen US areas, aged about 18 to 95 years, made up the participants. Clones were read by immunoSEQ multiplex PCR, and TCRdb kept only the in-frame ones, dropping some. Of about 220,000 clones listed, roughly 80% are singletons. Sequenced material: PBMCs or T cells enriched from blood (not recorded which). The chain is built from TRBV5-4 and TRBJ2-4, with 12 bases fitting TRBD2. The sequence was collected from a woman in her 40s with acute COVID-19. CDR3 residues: CASSTSGSENIQYF. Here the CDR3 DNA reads TGTGCCAGCTCGACTAGCGGGAGTGAAAACATTCAGTACTTC.